This record looks at one T cell receptor (beta chain) sequence and its context. Within the sample, other DNA sequences also encode this same CDR3. The sample originates from a study of blood T cell repertoires in COVID-19. The CDR3 totals 11 residues. Deletions cut 5 bases from V and 2 bases from J, with 3 bases between. Germline loops: CDR1 SNHLY, CDR2 FYNNEI. Method: immunoSEQ multiplex PCR; TCRdb's copy keeps in-frame clones and lacks some. The data contain 55,000 to 70,000 clones, about 85% of them seen just once; the ten biggest clones take up about 3.5%. Sequenced input: peripheral blood. The chain joins TRBV2 to TRBJ2-5; the D is unclear. This clonotype originated in a woman aged 50 to 65 with COVID-19, enrolled during active disease. The CDR3 reads CASSLQETQYF. The CDR3 region has the DNA TGTGCCAGCAGTTTACAAGAGACCCAGTACTTC.